This T cell receptor beta chain emerged from a study of beta chain features in type 1 diabetes. The germline V gene has CDR1 SEHNR and CDR2 FQNEAQ (reference sequence). Trimming cost V 5 bases and J 0 bases; bases outside gene matches: 13. CDR3 length: 18 amino acids. Since all of the isolated RNA was reverse transcribed, expressed TCRB transcripts were what got sequenced. Clones were sequenced by immunoSEQ multiplex PCR, and TCRdb holds only the in-frame ones, with some missing. The sample lists some 330,000 clones; 8% to 13% were seen once. General study results and limits: In every one of the four CD4+ subsets, TCRB CDR3s were moderately but significantly shorter in Type 1 diabetes patients. The naive, central memory and Treg TCRB repertoires showed an apparent similarity that was greater among patients than among healthy donors.

This clone has a handful of counts. Its antigen remains unidentified. The sample was naive CD4+ T cells from blood. The chain combines TRBV7-9 with TRBJ1-1; the match to TRBD1 covers 9 bases. This receptor was obtained from a woman in her 30s in good health. The CDR3 is CASSDRTGAKLLNTEAFF. The CDR3, as DNA: TGTGCCAGCAGCGATCGGACAGGGGCGAAACTATTGAACACTGAAGCTTTCTTT. The complete variable domain, with remaining parts taken from reference TRBV7-9 and TRBJ1-1, reads DTGVSQNPRHKITKRGQNVTFRCDPISEHNRLYWYRQTLGQGPEFLTYFQNEAQLEKSRLLSDRFSAERPKGSFSTLEIQRTEQGDSAMYLCASSDRTGAKLLNTEAFFGQGTRLTVV.